The clone carrying this TCR beta chain was detected once. This specimen comes from a study of T cell changes during pregnancy in multiple sclerosis. Germline V CDR1 and CDR2: GTSNPN, SVGIG (reference sequence). CDR3 length: 14 amino acids. After removal of 5 bases from V and 0 bases from J, the junction contained 4 bases not matched to a gene. TCRdb's table, derived via immunoSEQ multiplex PCR, lists solely in-frame clones and lacks some. The sample gives 130,000 or so clones, approximately 93% of which show up once; approximately 6.2% is in the top ten. The gene calls are TRBV30 and TRBJ1-1; 9 nucleotides agree with TRBD1. The sequence came from a female donor with multiple sclerosis, enrolled in a pregnancy study. The sample was peripheral blood, taken before pregnancy. The CDR3 sequence is CAWGTGLMNTEAFF. CDR3 bases: TGTGCCTGGGGGACAGGGCTCATGAACACTGAAGCTTTCTTT.